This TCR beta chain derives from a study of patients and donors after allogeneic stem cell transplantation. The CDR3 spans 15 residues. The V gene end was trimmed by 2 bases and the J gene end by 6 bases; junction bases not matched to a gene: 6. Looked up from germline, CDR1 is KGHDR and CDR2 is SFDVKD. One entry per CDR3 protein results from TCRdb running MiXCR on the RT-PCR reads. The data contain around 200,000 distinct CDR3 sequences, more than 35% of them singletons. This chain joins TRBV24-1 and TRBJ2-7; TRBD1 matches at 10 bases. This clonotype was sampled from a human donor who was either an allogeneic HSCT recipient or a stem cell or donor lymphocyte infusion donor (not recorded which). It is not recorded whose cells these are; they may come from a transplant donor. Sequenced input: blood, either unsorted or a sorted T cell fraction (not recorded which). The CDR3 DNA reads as TGTGCCACCAGTGATTCAAGACAGGGGGCCAGCGAGCAGTACTTC. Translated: CATSDSRQGASEQYF.